Sequencing of this TCR beta chain was carried out in a study of technical replicates of blood from several donors. Some clones are missing from TCRdb's copy, which holds only in-frame ones; the method was immunoSEQ multiplex PCR. The sample holds more than 55,000 clones; about nine tenths are singletons and the top ten take roughly 5%. V dropped 2 bases and J dropped 1; count of bases not matched to a gene: 9. Germline V gives CDR1 LGHNT, CDR2 FRNRAP. The CDR3 covers 17 residues. Input material: PBMCs. This clonotype was obtained from a human donor in good health. Some clones in this sample may be carry-over from other donors' samples. The chain joins TRBV12-5 to TRBJ2-7; 9 bases are shared with TRBD1. CDR3 coding DNA: TGTGCTAGTGGTTTGACCGGTGGACAGGGGCTATCCTACGAGCAGTACTTC. It codes for CASGLTGGQGLSYEQYF.